A single sample gave rise to the 5 T cell receptor beta chains below, sequenced in a study of blood T cell repertoires in COVID-19. Here immunoSEQ multiplex PCR was the method, and the copy in TCRdb shows in-frame clones only, minus some. The sample carries around 300,000 clones, about nine tenths recorded once. Input material: peripheral blood. These receptors all come from a woman between 40 and 55 years old who had recovered from COVID-19.

The chain recombines TRBV4-1 with TRBJ1-1; TRBD1 might be the D (5 bases). This CDR3 has 15 amino acids. Germline assignment: CDR1 MGHRA and CDR2 YSYEKL. Trimming shortened V by 0 bases and J by 4 bases, and 12 bases separated the two germline ends. The CDR3 coding sequence is TGCGCCAGCAGCCAAGATTTCGGGGGGGGCACTGAAGCTTTCTTT. Translating gives CASSQDFGGGTEAFF.

The chain employs TRBV4-1 and TRBJ2-2; 7 bases line up with TRBD1. Trimming at V came to 6 bases and at J to 0 bases, leaving 7 bases not matched to a gene. From germline, CDR1 is MGHRA and CDR2 YSYEKL. The CDR3 is 16 residues long. The CDR3 loop is CASRDRQVANTGELFF. Written as DNA, the CDR3 is TGCGCCAGCAGGGACAGGCAGGTCGCGAACACCGGGGAGCTGTTTTTT.

This clone was detected many times. The V gene is TRBV19, the J gene TRBJ1-2; 7 bases fit TRBD1. The CDR3 spans 14 residues. With V trimmed by 1 base and J by 6 bases, 5 bases remained unmatched. Germline CDR1 and CDR2: LNHDA and SQIVND (reference sequence). This chain's CDR3 is CASSIAPGGNGYTF. CDR3 in DNA: TGTGCCAGTAGTATAGCTCCAGGGGGTAATGGCTACACCTTC.

J is TRBJ2-7 and V is TRBV5-6; TRBD2 agrees at 8 bases. This CDR3 has 13 residues. Germline CDR1 SGHDT, CDR2 YYEEEE. J lost 6 bases, V lost 2 bases, and 4 bases had no gene match. The CDR3 DNA reads as TGTGCCAGCAGCTTTTATCTAGCGGGCGAGCAGTACTTC. Protein product: CASSFYLAGEQYF.

CDR3 nucleotides: TGTGCCAGCAGCCAAGGGACAGGGGGCTACGAGCAGTACTTC. Translated: CASSQGTGGYEQYF. The V and J genes are TRBV3-1 (or the pseudogene TRBV3-2) and TRBJ2-7, with TRBD1 matching 10 bases. Germline loops: CDR1 LGHDT, CDR2 YNNKEL (reference sequence). The CDR3 contains 14 residues. Losses at the gene ends were 1 base for V and 3 bases for J; bases not matched to a gene: 0.